These 23 T cell receptor beta chains came from one sample sequenced in a study of blood T cell dynamics during melanoma immunotherapy. Using immunoSEQ multiplex PCR, the repertoire was profiled, and TCRdb retains in-frame clones only, with some absent. The table has 10,000 to 13,000 clones, nearly 90% seen once. As for time point: week 3, after first cycle of checkpoint inhibitor. The sequencing used blood, collected from a patient treated with checkpoint blockade. The receptors come from a human donor with melanoma.

This chain joins TRBV4-2 and TRBJ2-3; tentatively, D is TRBD2 (7 bases). The V end lost 1 base, the J end lost 4 bases, and 15 bases lay between the germline ends. The CDR3 loop spans 16 amino acids. Germline values: CDR1 LGHNA, CDR2 YNFKEQ. The CDR3 spells CASSQVGGGRADTQYF. CDR3 DNA sequence: TGTGCCAGCAGCCAAGTAGGGGGGGGGCGGGCAGATACGCAGTATTTT.

Here the CDR3 reads CASSRSQVAYEQYF. DNA of the CDR3: TGTGCCAGCAGTCGTTCCCAGGTAGCCTACGAGCAGTACTTC. The chain combines TRBV6-5 with TRBJ2-7; D is undetermined. Germline CDR1 reads MNHEY; CDR2 reads SVGAGI. V lost 5 bases, J lost 2 bases, and 13 bases lay in between. The length of the CDR3 is 14 residues.

The table lists this clone with a count of one. This chain joins TRBV6-5 and TRBJ1-2, with D perhaps TRBD1 (6 bases). CDR3 size: 15 residues. In germline, CDR1 is MNHEY, CDR2 SVGAGI. Trimming removed 0 bases from V and 6 bases from J, with 14 bases in between. DNA of the CDR3: TGTGCCAGCAGTTACTCGGACAGTCGGGGAAATGGCTACACCTTC. Translation gives CASSYSDSRGNGYTF.

The CDR3 loop is CASSDRGGGYGYTF. CDR3 bases: TGTGCCAGCAGTGACAGGGGAGGAGGGTATGGCTACACCTTC. This chain links TRBV6-6 with TRBJ1-2; 8 bases line up with TRBD1. This CDR3 is 14 amino acids long. V shed 5 bases, J shed 5 bases, and the junction held 7 bases outside the gene matches. Germline V gene data show CDR1 as MNHNY and CDR2 as SVGAGI (reference sequence).

The chain uses TRBV30 and TRBJ1-3, with TRBD1 as a possible D gene (6 bases). Germline V gene data show CDR1 as GTSNPN and CDR2 as SVGIG (reference sequence). This CDR3 comprises 14 residues. Trimming removed 4 bases from V and 3 bases from J, with 13 bases in between. The CDR3 reads CAWTTTRGGNTIYF. CDR3 bases: TGTGCCTGGACAACGACCAGGGGTGGAAACACCATATATTTT.

The rearrangement joins TRBV7-2 to TRBJ1-4; tentatively, D is TRBD1 (5 bases). The germline V and J ends were trimmed by 2 bases and 3 bases, with 7 bases remaining between them. In germline, CDR1 is SGHTA, CDR2 FQGNSA. The CDR3 sequence is 14 residues long. In nucleotides, the CDR3 is TGTGCCAGCAGCTTAAGACAGTCTAATGAAAAACTGTTTTTT. It yields the protein CASSLRQSNEKLFF.

The chain links TRBV19 to TRBJ2-1; TRBD1 matches 10 bases. The J segment lost 8 bases and the V segment lost 4 bases, leaving 11 bases of the junction unmatched. The germline V gene encodes CDR1 LNHDA and CDR2 SQIVND (reference sequence). This CDR3 is built from 16 residues. CDR3 amino acids: CASSRDRGRAAYEQFF. CDR3 coding DNA: TGTGCCAGTAGTAGGGACAGGGGCCGGGCGGCTTATGAGCAGTTCTTC.

V gene TRBV4-2 combines with J gene TRBJ2-5, with D possibly being TRBD1 or TRBD2 (5 bases each). CDR3 length: 15 amino acids. V was trimmed by 1 base and J by 2 bases, leaving 11 bases between them. In germline, CDR1 is LGHNA, CDR2 YNFKEQ. The CDR3 loop reads CASSQGGALQETQYF. DNA for the CDR3: TGTGCCAGCAGCCAAGGAGGGGCGTTACAAGAGACCCAGTACTTC.

The chain is built from TRBV2 and TRBJ2-3, with 7 bases identical to TRBD1. The germline V gene encodes CDR1 SNHLY and CDR2 FYNNEI. V shed 6 bases, J shed 2 bases, and the junction held 2 bases outside the gene matches. This CDR3 contains 13 residues. CDR3 DNA: TGTGCCAGCAGCACAGGGGTCACAGATACGCAGTATTTT. Translation gives CASSTGVTDTQYF.

On this clone itself: A junction end diverges from the germline sequence, so it may reflect a read error. The chain carries TRBV7-2 and TRBJ2-1, with unresolved D. The CDR3 loop spans 12 amino acids. Germline V CDR1 and CDR2: SGHTA, FQGNSA. CDR3 in amino acids: CASSTSHNEQFF. The CDR3 DNA follows: TGTGCCAGCAGTACCTCCCACAATGAGCAGTTCTTC.

This chain joins TRBV5-1 and TRBJ2-4; D possibly corresponds to TRBD2 (6 bases). The CDR3 sequence is 17 residues long. Germline V gene data show CDR1 as SGHRS and CDR2 as YFSETQ. The V gene lost 5 bases and the J gene lost 2 bases, with 20 bases spanning the gap. In DNA form, the CDR3 reads TGCGCCAGCAGGGAAAGGGAGCGGGTCGATACCAAAAACATTCAGTACTTC. Translated, it gives CASRERERVDTKNIQYF.

The chain uses TRBV7-9 and TRBJ1-5, with no clear D. The germline V and J ends were trimmed by 5 bases and 2 bases, with 4 bases remaining between them. Looked up from germline, CDR1 is SEHNR and CDR2 is FQNEAQ (reference sequence). The CDR3 consists of 12 residues. The CDR3 is CASSRGNQPQHF. The CDR3 DNA is TGTGCCAGCAGCCGGGGCAATCAGCCCCAGCATTTT.

V gene TRBV4-1 combines with J gene TRBJ1-5; D remains ambiguous. The germline V gene has CDR1 MGHRA and CDR2 YSYEKL. The CDR3 runs 16 residues. V was shortened by 0 bases and J by 2 bases, with 11 bases between the two germline ends. CDR3 nucleotide sequence: TGCGCCAGCAGCCAAGATGGAGGGATTGGCAATCAGCCCCAGCATTTT. It translates to CASSQDGGIGNQPQHF.

This sequence joins TRBV4-3 and TRBJ2-2, with TRBD1 identical over 7 bases. Germline CDR1 reads LGHNA; CDR2 reads YSLEER. Unmatched junction bases numbered 15, after V lost 4 bases and J lost 1 base. The CDR3 covers 19 residues. The CDR3 nucleotides are TGCGCCAGCAGCCCCTCGACAGACAGGGTCAGAGAGAACACCGGGGAGCTGTTTTTT. It is translated as CASSPSTDRVRENTGELFF.

The genes are TRBV6-1 and TRBJ2-7, with D maybe TRBD1 (7 bases). Looked up from germline, CDR1 is MNHNS and CDR2 is SASEGT. The V and J ends lost 1 base and 4 bases respectively, with 11 bases between them. The CDR3 has 14 amino acids. CDR3 protein: CASSEGRGAYEQYF. CDR3 sequence (DNA): TGTGCCAGCAGTGAAGGCAGGGGGGCGTACGAGCAGTACTTC.

This chain uses TRBV7-8 with TRBJ2-7; 8 bases agree with TRBD1. V lost 0 bases and J lost 6; bases outside the gene matches: 4. This CDR3 has 14 residues. CDR1 is SGHVS and CDR2 is FQNEAQ in the germline V gene. CDR3 residues: CASSLASGGSEQYF. Here the CDR3 DNA reads TGTGCCAGCAGCTTAGCCTCAGGGGGCAGCGAGCAGTACTTC.

This chain joins TRBV29-1 and TRBJ2-7; 9 bases align to TRBD1. The germline CDR1 and CDR2 sequences are SQVTM and ANQGSEA. The CDR3 has 12 residues. V lost 6 bases and J lost 6; bases outside the gene matches: 6. CDR3 protein: CSVQGQGFEQYF. The CDR3 DNA is TGCAGCGTCCAGGGACAGGGCTTCGAGCAGTACTTC.

This chain connects TRBV28 to TRBJ2-1, with D possibly being TRBD1 (5 bases). V was shortened by 7 bases and J by 1 base, with 8 bases between the two germline ends. Germline CDR1 and CDR2: MDHEN and SYDVKM. The CDR3 covers 13 residues. CDR3 amino acids: CASMGQSYNEQFF. In DNA form, the CDR3 reads TGTGCCAGCATGGGGCAATCCTACAATGAGCAGTTCTTC. The whole variable domain, remainder taken from reference TRBV28 and TRBJ2-1, is DVKVTQSSRYLVKRTGEKVFLECVQDMDHENMFWYRQDPGLGLRLIYFSYDVKMKEKGDIPEGYSVSREKKERFSLILESASTNQTSMYLCASMGQSYNEQFFGPGTRLTVL.

The chain links TRBV20-1 to TRBJ2-1, with a possible D match to TRBD2 (5 bases). Per the germline V gene, CDR1 is DFQATT and CDR2 is SNEGSKA (reference sequence). Trimming took 3 bases from V and 5 from J, leaving 5 bases between them. This CDR3 is built from 11 residues. Here the CDR3 DNA reads TGCAGTGCTAGCGGGAACAATGAGCAGTTCTTC. Protein: CSASGNNEQFF.

J is TRBJ2-1 and V is TRBV4-3; 7 bases agree with TRBD1. Germline CDR1 reads LGHNA; CDR2 reads YSLEER. The junction had 8 bases not matched to a gene; V was cut back by 5 bases and J by 1 base. The CDR3 has 16 residues. CDR3 region: CASSSHRGSSYNEQFF. The CDR3 DNA reads as TGCGCCAGCAGCTCACACAGGGGATCTTCCTACAATGAGCAGTTCTTC.

The rearrangement joins TRBV27 to TRBJ2-4; D uncertain. Germline V gene sequence: CDR1 MNHEY, CDR2 SMNVEV (reference sequence). The CDR3 contains 14 residues. V lost 8 bases and J 0 bases, leaving 11 bases between the germline ends. As DNA, the CDR3 is TGTGCCAGCGCAGATGGTCGAGCCAAAAACATTCAGTACTTC. It is translated as CASADGRAKNIQYF.

The chain is built from TRBV7-9 and TRBJ2-7, with D unclear. Germline V gene lookup returns CDR1 SEHNR and CDR2 FQNEAQ (reference sequence). The V end was cut by 4 bases, the J end by 5 bases, with 12 bases between. There are 13 residues in the CDR3. CDR3: CASSSYKANEQYF. CDR3 nucleotides: TGTGCCAGCAGCTCCTACAAGGCCAACGAGCAGTACTTC.

The V call is TRBV5-4, the J call TRBJ2-3, with D possibly matching TRBD1 (5 bases). The germline gives CDR1 SGHNT, CDR2 YYREEE (reference sequence). V lost 2 bases, J lost 4 bases, and 14 bases lay in between. This CDR3 is built from 15 residues. In nucleotides, the CDR3 is TGTGCCAGCAGCTTCGTAGGGGTGAACGCAGATACGCAGTATTTT. Encoded protein: CASSFVGVNADTQYF.